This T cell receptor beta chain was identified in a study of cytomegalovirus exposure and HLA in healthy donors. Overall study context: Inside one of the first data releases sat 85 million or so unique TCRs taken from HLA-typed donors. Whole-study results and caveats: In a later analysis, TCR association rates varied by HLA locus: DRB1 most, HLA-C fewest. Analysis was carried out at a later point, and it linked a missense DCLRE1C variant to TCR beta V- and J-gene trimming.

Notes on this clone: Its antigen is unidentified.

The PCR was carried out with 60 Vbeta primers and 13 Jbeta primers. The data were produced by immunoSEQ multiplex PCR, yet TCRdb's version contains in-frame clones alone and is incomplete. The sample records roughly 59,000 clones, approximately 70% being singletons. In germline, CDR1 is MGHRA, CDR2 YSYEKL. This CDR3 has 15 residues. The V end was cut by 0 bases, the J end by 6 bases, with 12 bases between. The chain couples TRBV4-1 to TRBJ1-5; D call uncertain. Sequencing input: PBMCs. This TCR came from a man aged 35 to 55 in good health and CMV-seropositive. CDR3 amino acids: CASSQDSGFGQPQHF. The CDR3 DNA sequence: TGCGCCAGCAGCCAAGACTCGGGGTTCGGTCAGCCCCAGCATTTT.